This T cell receptor (beta chain) was recovered during a study of blood T cell repertoires in COVID-19. How the authors handled the data: Amplification from reference gene primers served as the basis for estimated nucleated cell counts. Data came from immunoSEQ multiplex PCR; TCRdb stores just in-frame clones and leaves some out. V and J calls and clone size are as listed in that table; D and trimming were resolved from the DNA. The table shows 150,000 to 200,000 clones, with 70% to 80% occurring only once. While infection was still active, Seattle patients were enrolled and then followed longitudinally. The sequence was collected from a woman in her forties with COVID-19, enrolled during active disease. The sample was peripheral blood.

The CDR3 nucleotides are TGTGCCAGCAGCTTGGCAGGGGAAAACTACGAGCAGTACTTC. This encodes CASSLAGENYEQYF. This chain uses TRBV5-4 with TRBJ2-7, with D perhaps TRBD1 (6 bases). CDR1 SGHNT and CDR2 YYREEE come from the germline V gene (reference sequence). The CDR3 extends over 14 amino acids. Trimming stripped 0 bases from V and 3 bases from J, with 10 bases between.